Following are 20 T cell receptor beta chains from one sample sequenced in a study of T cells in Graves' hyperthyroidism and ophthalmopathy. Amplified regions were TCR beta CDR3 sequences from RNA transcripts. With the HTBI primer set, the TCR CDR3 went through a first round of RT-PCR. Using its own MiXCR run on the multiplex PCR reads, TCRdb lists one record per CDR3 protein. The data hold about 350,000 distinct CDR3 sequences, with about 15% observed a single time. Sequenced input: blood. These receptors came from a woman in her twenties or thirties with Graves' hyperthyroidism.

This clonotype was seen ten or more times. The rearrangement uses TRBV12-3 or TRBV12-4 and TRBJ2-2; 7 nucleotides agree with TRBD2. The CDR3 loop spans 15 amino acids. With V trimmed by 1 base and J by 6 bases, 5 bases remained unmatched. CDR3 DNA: TGTGCCAGCAGTTTAGGGACTAGGATCCCCGGGGAGCTGTTTTTT. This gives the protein CASSLGTRIPGELFF.

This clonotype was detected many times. CDR3 nucleotide sequence: TGTGCCAGCGGCAAGGGGGGCACAGATACGCAGTATTTT. It specifies CASGKGGTDTQYF. The J gene is TRBJ2-3, the V gene TRBV2; D might be TRBD1 (6 bases). Deletions cut 8 bases from V and 1 base from J, with 10 bases between. In germline, CDR1 is SNHLY, CDR2 FYNNEI. The CDR3 loop spans 13 amino acids.

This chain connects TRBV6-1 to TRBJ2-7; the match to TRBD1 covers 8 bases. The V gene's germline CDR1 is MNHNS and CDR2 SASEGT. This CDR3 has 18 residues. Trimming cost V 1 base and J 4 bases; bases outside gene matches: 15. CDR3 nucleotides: TGTGCCAGCAGTGAAGGGGGCTCGGGCAGGGGGCGTTTGTACGAGCAGTACTTC. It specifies CASSEGGSGRGRLYEQYF.

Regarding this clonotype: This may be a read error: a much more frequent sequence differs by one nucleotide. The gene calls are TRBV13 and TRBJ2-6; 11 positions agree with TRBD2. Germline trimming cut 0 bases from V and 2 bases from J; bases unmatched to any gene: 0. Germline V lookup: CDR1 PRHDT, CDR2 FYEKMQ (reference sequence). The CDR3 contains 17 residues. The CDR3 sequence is CASSLGLAGAGANVLTF. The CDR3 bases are TGTGCCAGCAGCTTAGGACTAGCGGGAGCTGGGGCCAACGTCCTGACTTTC. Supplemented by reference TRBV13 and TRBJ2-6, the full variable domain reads AAGVIQSPRHLIKEKRETATLKCYPIPRHDTVYWYQQGPGQDPQFLISFYEKMQSDKGSIPDRFSAQQFSDYHSELNMSSLELGDSALYFCASSLGLAGAGANVLTFGAGSRLTVL.

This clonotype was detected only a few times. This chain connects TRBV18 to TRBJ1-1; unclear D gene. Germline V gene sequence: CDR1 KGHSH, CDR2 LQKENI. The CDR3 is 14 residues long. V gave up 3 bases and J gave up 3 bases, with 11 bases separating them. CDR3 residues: CASSPAGAYTEAFF. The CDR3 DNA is TGTGCCAGCTCACCTGCGGGCGCTTACACTGAAGCTTTCTTT.

The CDR3 region has the DNA TGTGCCAGCAGCTCCACTAGCGGGAGAGGCACAGATACGCAGTATTTT. Encoded protein: CASSSTSGRGTDTQYF. The V and J genes are TRBV5-5 and TRBJ2-3, with TRBD2 matching 11 bases. In germline, CDR1 is SGHKS, CDR2 YYEKEE (reference sequence). The ends lost 3 bases at V and 1 base at J; junction bases unmatched: 4. This CDR3 is 16 amino acids long.

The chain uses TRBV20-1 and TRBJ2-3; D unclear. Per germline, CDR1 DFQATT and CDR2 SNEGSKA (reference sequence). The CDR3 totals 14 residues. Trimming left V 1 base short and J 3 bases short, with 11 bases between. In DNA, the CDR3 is TGCAGTGCTAGAGTTCTGGACGGGACAGATACGCAGTATTTT. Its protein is CSARVLDGTDTQYF.

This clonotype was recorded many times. CDR3 amino acids: CASSSGLQGWPYNEQFF. The CDR3 DNA follows: TGTGCCAGCAGCTCCGGACTACAGGGGTGGCCCTACAATGAGCAGTTCTTC. The rearrangement links TRBV13 to TRBJ2-1, with D perhaps TRBD1 (7 bases). Germline loops: CDR1 PRHDT, CDR2 FYEKMQ (reference sequence). This CDR3 spans 17 amino acids. V lost 4 bases, J lost 2 bases, and 18 bases lay in between.

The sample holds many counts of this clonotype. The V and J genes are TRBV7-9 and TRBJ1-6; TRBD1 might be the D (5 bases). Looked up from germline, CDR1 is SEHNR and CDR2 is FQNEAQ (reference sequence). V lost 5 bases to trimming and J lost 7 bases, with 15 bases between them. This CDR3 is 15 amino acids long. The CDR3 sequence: CASSPPRALNSPLHF. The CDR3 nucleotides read TGTGCCAGCAGCCCTCCCAGGGCCCTCAATTCACCCCTCCACTTT.

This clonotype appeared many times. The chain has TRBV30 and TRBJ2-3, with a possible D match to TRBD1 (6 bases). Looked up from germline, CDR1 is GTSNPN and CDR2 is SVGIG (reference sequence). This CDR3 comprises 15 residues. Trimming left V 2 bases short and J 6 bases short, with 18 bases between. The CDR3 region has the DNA TGTGCCTGGAGTTCGGGGACAAGGGTATCGGATACGCAGTATTTT. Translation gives CAWSSGTRVSDTQYF. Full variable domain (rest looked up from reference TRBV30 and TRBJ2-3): SQTIHQWPATLVQPVGSPLSLECTVEGTSNPNLYWYRQAAGRGLQLLFYSVGIGQISSEVPQNLSASRPQDRQFILSSKKLLLSDSGFYLCAWSSGTRVSDTQYFGPGTRLTVL.

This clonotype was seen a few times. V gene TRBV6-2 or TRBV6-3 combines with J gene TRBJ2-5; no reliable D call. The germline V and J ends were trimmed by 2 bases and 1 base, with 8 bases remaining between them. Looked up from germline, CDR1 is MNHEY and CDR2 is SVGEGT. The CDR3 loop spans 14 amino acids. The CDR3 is CASSYDRFQETQYF. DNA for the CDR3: TGTGCCAGCAGTTACGACCGCTTCCAAGAGACCCAGTACTTC.

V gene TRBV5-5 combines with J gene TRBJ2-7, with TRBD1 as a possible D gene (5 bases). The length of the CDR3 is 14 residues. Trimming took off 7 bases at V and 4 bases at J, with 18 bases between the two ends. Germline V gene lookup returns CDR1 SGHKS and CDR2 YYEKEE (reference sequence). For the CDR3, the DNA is TGTGCCAGCGGCTACCAGGGCCCGCCGTACGAGCAGTACTTC. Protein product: CASGYQGPPYEQYF.

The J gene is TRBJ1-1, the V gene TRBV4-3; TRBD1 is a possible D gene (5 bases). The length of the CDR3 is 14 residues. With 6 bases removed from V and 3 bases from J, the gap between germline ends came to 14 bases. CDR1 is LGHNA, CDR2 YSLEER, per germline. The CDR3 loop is CASSLSQGYTEAFF. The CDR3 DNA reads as TGCGCCAGCAGTCTTAGCCAGGGATACACTGAAGCTTTCTTT.

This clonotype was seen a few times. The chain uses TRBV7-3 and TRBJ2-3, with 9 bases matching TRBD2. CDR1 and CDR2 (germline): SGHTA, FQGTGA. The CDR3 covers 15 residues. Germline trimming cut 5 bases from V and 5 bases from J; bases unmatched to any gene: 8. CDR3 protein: CASSPDQTSGDTQYF. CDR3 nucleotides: TGTGCCAGCAGCCCAGATCAGACTAGCGGAGATACGCAGTATTTT.

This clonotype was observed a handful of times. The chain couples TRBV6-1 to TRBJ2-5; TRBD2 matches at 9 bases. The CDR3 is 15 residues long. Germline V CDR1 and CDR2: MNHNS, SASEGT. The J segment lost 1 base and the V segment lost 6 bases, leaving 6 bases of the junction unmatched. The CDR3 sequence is CASSPLTSGQETQYF. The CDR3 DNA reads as TGTGCCAGCAGCCCCCTGACTAGCGGCCAAGAGACCCAGTACTTC.

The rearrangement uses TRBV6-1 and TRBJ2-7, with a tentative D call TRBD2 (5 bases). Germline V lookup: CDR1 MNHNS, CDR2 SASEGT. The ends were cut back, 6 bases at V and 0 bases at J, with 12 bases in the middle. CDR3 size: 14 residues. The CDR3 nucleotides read TGTGCCAGCAGAGGACTGGGGAGCTCCTACGAGCAGTACTTC. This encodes CASRGLGSSYEQYF.

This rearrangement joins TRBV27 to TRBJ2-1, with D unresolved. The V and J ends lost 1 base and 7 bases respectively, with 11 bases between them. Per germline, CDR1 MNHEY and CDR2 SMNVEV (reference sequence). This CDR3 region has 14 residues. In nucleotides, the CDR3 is TGTGCCAGCAGTTTATATGACTCGGCTAATGAGCAGTTCTTC. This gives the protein CASSLYDSANEQFF.

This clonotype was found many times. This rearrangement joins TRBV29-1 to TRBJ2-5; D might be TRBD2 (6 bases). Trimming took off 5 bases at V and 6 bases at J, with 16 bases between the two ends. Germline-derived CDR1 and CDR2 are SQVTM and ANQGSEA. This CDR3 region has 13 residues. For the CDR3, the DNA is TGCAGCGTTTTGGGGGGAGAGGAGAAGACCCAGTACTTC. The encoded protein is CSVLGGEEKTQYF. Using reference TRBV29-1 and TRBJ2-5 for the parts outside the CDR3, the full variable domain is SAVISQKPSRDICQRGTSLTIQCQVDSQVTMMFWYRQQPGQSLTLIATANQGSEATYESGFVIDKFPISRPNLTFSTLTVSNMSPEDSSIYLCSVLGGEEKTQYFGPGTRLLVL.

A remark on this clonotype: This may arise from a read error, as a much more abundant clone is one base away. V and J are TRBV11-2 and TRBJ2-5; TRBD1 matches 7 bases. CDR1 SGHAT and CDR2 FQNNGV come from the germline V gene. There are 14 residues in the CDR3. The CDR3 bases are TGTGCCAGCAGCTTACCGACAGGGTTGAGGACCCAGCACTTC. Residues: CASSLPTGLRTQHF.

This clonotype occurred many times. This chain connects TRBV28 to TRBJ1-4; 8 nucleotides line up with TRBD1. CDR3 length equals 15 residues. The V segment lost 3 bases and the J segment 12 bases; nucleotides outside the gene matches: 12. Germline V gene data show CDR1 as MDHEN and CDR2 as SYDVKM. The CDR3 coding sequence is TGTGCCAGCAGTTTGGTTGGCAGGGGGCGCCGGGAACTGTTTTTT. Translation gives CASSLVGRGRRELFF.